This T cell receptor beta chain originates from a study of blood T cell repertoires in COVID-19. Whole-study context: Italy, Spain and the United States were the sources of the convalescent and acute COVID-19 samples. In each case, the material was cDNA or gDNA derived from T cells, B-cell-depleted T cells, or PBMCs.

Methods used by the authors: By means of reference gene primer amplification, nucleated cell counts were estimated. TCRdb's table, derived via immunoSEQ multiplex PCR, lists solely in-frame clones and lacks some. V and J calls and clone size are copied from that table; D and trimming were computed from the DNA. The sample yields approximately 54,000 clones, approximately 91% seen once. Trimming took off 2 bases at V and 0 bases at J, with 2 bases between the two ends. Germline lookup yields CDR1 MGHRA and CDR2 YSYEKL. The CDR3 loop spans 12 amino acids. Sequencing was performed on peripheral blood. The V and J genes are TRBV4-1 and TRBJ2-7, with D unresolved. The sequence derives from a man aged 50 to 60 with acute or convalescent COVID-19. The CDR3 coding sequence is TGCGCCAGCAGCCAACTCTCCTACGAGCAGTACTTC. Translation: CASSQLSYEQYF.